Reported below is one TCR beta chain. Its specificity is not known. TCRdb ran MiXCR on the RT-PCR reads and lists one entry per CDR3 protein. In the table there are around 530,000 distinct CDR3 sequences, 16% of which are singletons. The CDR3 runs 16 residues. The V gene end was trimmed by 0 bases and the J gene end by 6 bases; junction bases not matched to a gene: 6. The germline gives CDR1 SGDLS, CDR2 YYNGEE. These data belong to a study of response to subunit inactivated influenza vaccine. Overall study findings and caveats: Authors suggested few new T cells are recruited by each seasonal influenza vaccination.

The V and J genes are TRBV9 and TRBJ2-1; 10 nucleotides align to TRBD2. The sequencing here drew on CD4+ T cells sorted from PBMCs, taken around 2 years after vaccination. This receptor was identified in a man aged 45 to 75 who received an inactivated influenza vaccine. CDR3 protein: CASSVGPSGRVNEQFF. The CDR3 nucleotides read TGTGCCAGCAGCGTAGGGCCTAGCGGGAGAGTCAATGAGCAGTTCTTC. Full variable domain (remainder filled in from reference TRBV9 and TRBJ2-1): DSGVTQTPKHLITATGQRVTLRCSPRSGDLSVYWYQQSLDQGLQFLIQYYNGEERAKGNILERFSAQQFPDLHSELNLSSLELGDSALYFCASSVGPSGRVNEQFFGPGTRLTVL.